Following are 30 T cell receptor beta chains from one sample sequenced in a study of shared clonotypes between healthy human individuals. TCRdb keeps only in-frame clones here, not all; method: immunoSEQ multiplex PCR. The sample yields 2 million to 2.5 million clones, 85% to 95% seen once. What was sequenced was naive CD4+ T cells from PBMCs. The subset is: CD45RA+ positively selected. The receptors come from a man in his late teens or twenties in good health. Some clones in this sample may be carry-over from other donors' samples.

The gene calls are TRBV2 and TRBJ1-1, with D unresolved. Between the trimmed V and J ends, which lost 4 bases and 2 bases, there was a span of 5 bases. The CDR3 is 12 amino acids. The germline gives CDR1 SNHLY, CDR2 FYNNEI. The chain's CDR3 is CASSGDNTEAFF. CDR3 DNA: TGTGCCAGCAGTGGAGACAACACTGAAGCTTTCTTT.

The chain couples TRBV13 to TRBJ2-1; 8 bases match TRBD2. The CDR3 has 18 residues. V was pared by 4 bases and J by 2 bases, with 13 bases of the junction left unmatched. The germline V gene has CDR1 PRHDT and CDR2 FYEKMQ (reference sequence). The chain's CDR3 is CASSSNTAGTRAYNEQFF. CDR3 coding DNA: TGTGCCAGCAGCTCTAATACAGCCGGGACTAGAGCCTACAATGAGCAGTTCTTC. Full variable domain (missing parts from reference TRBV13 and TRBJ2-1): AAGVIQSPRHLIKEKRETATLKCYPIPRHDTVYWYQQGPGQDPQFLISFYEKMQSDKGSIPDRFSAQQFSDYHSELNMSSLELGDSALYFCASSSNTAGTRAYNEQFFGPGTRLTVL.

The V call is TRBV7-3, the J call TRBJ1-1; possible D gene TRBD1, 5 bases. CDR1 is SGHTA, CDR2 FQGTGA, per germline. V was clipped by 1 base and J by 4 bases, with 10 bases between them. CDR3 length: 14 amino acids. CDR3: CASSLIDGGTEAFF. CDR3 in DNA: TGTGCCAGCAGCTTAATAGACGGGGGCACTGAAGCTTTCTTT.

This chain connects TRBV4-2 to TRBJ2-7; 8 nucleotides align to TRBD1. CDR1 is LGHNA and CDR2 is YNFKEQ in the germline V gene. Unmatched junction bases numbered 8, after V lost 3 bases and J lost 4 bases. This CDR3 is built from 15 residues. The CDR3 DNA follows: TGTGCCAGCAGCCACCCCGGGCAGGGGGCGTACGAGCAGTACTTC. This codes for CASSHPGQGAYEQYF.

The chain recombines TRBV9 with TRBJ1-3; D gene uncertain. The germline V and J ends were trimmed by 4 bases and 1 base, with 6 bases remaining between them. The CDR3 spans 13 residues. From germline, CDR1 is SGDLS and CDR2 YYNGEE. CDR3 region: CASSRESGNTIYF. Here the CDR3 DNA reads TGTGCCAGCAGCAGAGAATCTGGAAACACCATATATTTT. Supplemented by reference TRBV9 and TRBJ1-3, the full variable domain reads DSGVTQTPKHLITATGQRVTLRCSPRSGDLSVYWYQQSLDQGLQFLIQYYNGEERAKGNILERFSAQQFPDLHSELNLSSLELGDSALYFCASSRESGNTIYFGEGSWLTVV.

The chain links TRBV7-2 to TRBJ2-7; the D is unclear. Germline V gives CDR1 SGHTA, CDR2 FQGNSA. CDR3 length: 13 amino acids. V lost 3 bases and J 3 bases, leaving 9 bases between the germline ends. As DNA, the CDR3 is TGTGCCAGCAGCTTTGACTTAAACTACGAGCAGTACTTC. This encodes CASSFDLNYEQYF.

This clone was observed a single time. This chain joins TRBV5-4 and TRBJ2-7, with D possibly called TRBD1 or TRBD2 (5 bases each). There are 13 residues in the CDR3. Trimming left V 4 bases short and J 3 bases short, with 11 bases between. Germline values: CDR1 SGHNT, CDR2 YYREEE (reference sequence). For the CDR3, the DNA is TGTGCCAGCAGCGCCCCGGGACGCTACGAGCAGTACTTC. This gives the protein CASSAPGRYEQYF.

The chain recombines TRBV28 with TRBJ1-3, with D perhaps matching TRBD1 (5 bases). The CDR3 has 17 amino acids. Trimming cost V 5 bases and J 8 bases, with 25 bases left between them. Germline values: CDR1 MDHEN, CDR2 SYDVKM. The CDR3: CASSPPRAKGTAYTIYF. Written as DNA, the CDR3 is TGTGCCAGCAGTCCCCCCCGGGCCAAGGGGACGGCGTACACCATATATTTT.

The chain uses TRBV2 and TRBJ1-1; D unclear. Between the trimmed V and J ends, which lost 4 bases and 6 bases, there was a span of 12 bases. Germline assignment: CDR1 SNHLY and CDR2 FYNNEI. The CDR3 extends over 13 amino acids. The CDR3 sequence is CASSGIWWAEAFF. The CDR3 coding sequence is TGTGCCAGCAGTGGGATCTGGTGGGCTGAAGCTTTCTTT. Using reference TRBV2 and TRBJ1-1 for the parts outside the CDR3, the full variable domain is EPEVTQTPSHQVTQMGQEVILRCVPISNHLYFYWYRQILGQKVEFLVSFYNNEISEKSEIFDDQFSVERPDGSNFTLKIRSTKLEDSAMYFCASSGIWWAEAFFGQGTRLTVV.

The genes are TRBV28 and TRBJ1-2, with no clear D. V was shortened by 7 bases and J by 5 bases, with 14 bases between the two germline ends. From germline, CDR1 is MDHEN and CDR2 SYDVKM. This CDR3 has 13 residues. The CDR3, as DNA: TGTGCCAGCAAGGAATTAGGAAAGTATGGCTACACCTTC. This translates into CASKELGKYGYTF.

The chain carries TRBV19 and TRBJ2-3; a weak D match, TRBD2 (5 bases). The ends were cut back, 1 base at V and 9 bases at J, with 14 bases in the middle. Germline lookup yields CDR1 LNHDA and CDR2 SQIVND (reference sequence). The CDR3 sequence is 14 residues long. CDR3 loop: CASSIGRRPDTQYF. Here the CDR3 DNA reads TGTGCCAGTAGTATAGGGAGGAGACCGGACACGCAGTATTTT.

The chain has TRBV20-1 and TRBJ2-3; D unresolved. CDR1 is DFQATT and CDR2 is SNEGSKA in the germline V gene (reference sequence). The V and J ends lost 1 base and 8 bases respectively, with 7 bases between them. The CDR3 runs 11 residues. The CDR3 bases are TGCAGTGCTAGAGGAGGAAGTACGCAGTATTTT. Amino acids: CSARGGSTQYF.

V gene TRBV30 combines with J gene TRBJ2-1, with D possibly TRBD1 on 6 matching bases. Germline V lookup: CDR1 GTSNPN, CDR2 SVGIG (reference sequence). With 5 bases removed from V and 8 bases from J, the gap between germline ends came to 13 bases. The CDR3 loop spans 12 amino acids. DNA for the CDR3: TGTGCCTGGGCCAGGGGTAGGTATGAGCAGTTCTTC. This translates into CAWARGRYEQFF.

This clone came up once. This chain joins TRBV7-2 and TRBJ2-1; D is unclear. This CDR3 comprises 16 residues. The V gene lost 3 bases and the J gene lost 8 bases, with 20 bases spanning the gap. CDR1 is SGHTA, CDR2 FQGNSA, per germline. The CDR3 coding sequence is TGTGCCAGCAGCTTTATAGGTCTTTTGTGGGATGATGAGCAGTTCTTC. This translates into CASSFIGLLWDDEQFF.

Note on this clone: This specimen includes other DNA sequences encoding the same CDR3. This CDR3 reads CASTLRVPYEQYF. DNA for the CDR3: TGTGCCAGCACCCTCCGGGTGCCCTACGAGCAGTACTTC. This sequence joins TRBV28 and TRBJ2-7; no definite D call. CDR1 is MDHEN and CDR2 is SYDVKM in the germline V gene. Deletions cut 7 bases from V and 2 bases from J, with 12 bases between. The CDR3 loop spans 13 amino acids.

The chain joins TRBV5-5 to TRBJ2-7, with TRBD1 as a possible D gene (6 bases). The germline V gene has CDR1 SGHKS and CDR2 YYEKEE (reference sequence). The CDR3 consists of 16 residues. The ends were cut back, 0 bases at V and 1 base at J, with 14 bases in the middle. In DNA form, the CDR3 reads TGTGCCAGCAGCTTGGGGGGGCGGTCTAGGTCCTACGAGCAGTACTTC. It encodes CASSLGGRSRSYEQYF. The complete variable domain, with remaining parts taken from reference TRBV5-5 and TRBJ2-7, reads DAGVTQSPTHLIKTRGQQVTLRCSPISGHKSVSWYQQVLGQGPQFIFQYYEKEERGRGNFPDRFSARQFPNYSSELNVNALLLGDSALYLCASSLGGRSRSYEQYFGPGTRLTVT.

The chain couples TRBV7-2 to TRBJ2-7; D is perhaps TRBD1 (6 bases). CDR1 is SGHTA, CDR2 FQGNSA, per germline. V was cut by 2 bases and J by 2 bases, with 10 bases left in between. The CDR3 is made up of 14 amino acids. The CDR3 bases are TGTGCCAGCAGCTTACTAGGGGGTACCTACGAGCAGTACTTC. It translates to CASSLLGGTYEQYF.

V and J are TRBV5-4 and TRBJ2-7; the D gene is possibly TRBD2 (5 bases). Trimming stripped 5 bases from V and 0 bases from J, with 15 bases between. Germline assignment: CDR1 SGHNT and CDR2 YYREEE (reference sequence). The CDR3 loop spans 15 amino acids. Written as DNA, the CDR3 is TGTGCCAGCAGTCAACGGGAAAAGGGCTCCTACGAGCAGTACTTC. Translation: CASSQREKGSYEQYF.

This chain links TRBV29-1 with TRBJ1-1; D gene unclear. The CDR3 runs to 14 residues. Trimming pared 2 bases from V and 6 bases from J, leaving 16 bases between. Per germline, CDR1 SQVTM and CDR2 ANQGSEA. The chain's CDR3 is CSVEKTVGFPEAFF. In DNA form, the CDR3 reads TGCAGCGTTGAAAAGACGGTAGGTTTTCCTGAAGCTTTCTTT.

The genes are TRBV2 and TRBJ1-1; 7 bases agree with TRBD1. The junction had 7 bases not matched to a gene; V was cut back by 5 bases and J by 4 bases. The CDR3 is 14 residues long. Germline loops: CDR1 SNHLY, CDR2 FYNNEI. The CDR3, as DNA: TGTGCCAGCAGTCAGACAGGGTTGGGCACTGAAGCTTTCTTT. Its translation is CASSQTGLGTEAFF.

This clone was seen a single time. The rearrangement uses TRBV6-4 and TRBJ1-5, with unresolved D. V lost 3 bases and J lost 1, with 13 bases in between. Germline V CDR1 and CDR2: MRHNA, SNTAGT. This CDR3 region has 16 residues. The CDR3: CASSDHLRRSNQPQHF. In DNA form, the CDR3 reads TGTGCCAGCAGTGATCATCTAAGACGGAGCAATCAGCCCCAGCATTTT.

This chain links TRBV29-1 with TRBJ1-2, with 10 positions matching TRBD1. V gave up 7 bases and J gave up 8 bases; unmatched junction bases: 7. Germline V CDR1 and CDR2: SQVTM, ANQGSEA. The CDR3 runs 12 residues. CDR3 loop: CSGDRGRGGYTF. The CDR3 bases are TGCAGCGGCGACAGGGGGCGCGGGGGCTACACCTTC.

This chain uses TRBV5-4 with TRBJ2-1; D not resolved. The V end lost 2 bases, the J end lost 0 bases, and 15 bases lay between the germline ends. The CDR3 spans 17 residues. Germline assignment: CDR1 SGHNT and CDR2 YYREEE (reference sequence). CDR3 region: CASSLSVAPSSYNEQFF. CDR3 nucleotides: TGTGCCAGCAGCTTAAGTGTCGCTCCGAGCTCCTACAATGAGCAGTTCTTC.

The rearrangement uses TRBV7-8 and TRBJ1-4, with 10 bases aligning to TRBD1. V was clipped by 5 bases and J by 5 bases; unmatched bases: 5. Germline loops: CDR1 SGHVS, CDR2 FQNEAQ. The CDR3 runs 15 residues. CDR3 sequence (DNA): TGTGCCAGCAGCCAAACGGGACAGGGGAATGAAAAACTGTTTTTT. Translating it yields CASSQTGQGNEKLFF.

A word on this clone: Other DNA sequences in this sample translate to the same CDR3. This sequence joins TRBV5-1 and TRBJ2-7, with 11 bases fitting TRBD2. CDR3 size: 14 residues. Losses at the gene ends were 5 bases for V and 1 base for J; bases not matched to a gene: 2. The V gene's germline CDR1 is SGHRS and CDR2 YFSETQ. The CDR3 reads CASSGTSGSYEQYF. The CDR3 nucleotides are TGCGCCAGCAGTGGGACTAGCGGATCCTACGAGCAGTACTTC.

The chain recombines TRBV28 with TRBJ2-1; perhaps D is TRBD1 or TRBD2 (6 bases each). Trimming stripped 10 bases from V and 0 bases from J, with 13 bases between. The length of the CDR3 is 14 residues. Germline V gene data show CDR1 as MDHEN and CDR2 as SYDVKM. CDR3 in DNA: TGTGCCACCCTCCGGGGGCCCTCCTACAATGAGCAGTTCTTC. It translates to CATLRGPSYNEQFF.

The rearrangement links TRBV14 to TRBJ1-2; 7 bases fit TRBD1. V shed 4 bases and J 6 bases; nucleotides not matched to a gene: 11. CDR1 and CDR2 from the germline V gene are SGHDN and FVKESK. This CDR3 region has 15 residues. In DNA, the CDR3 is TGTGCCAGCAGCCCAAGACAGGGTAGATTGGATGGCTACACCTTC. Encoded protein: CASSPRQGRLDGYTF.

The rearrangement joins TRBV28 to TRBJ2-7, with D perhaps TRBD2 (6 bases). Germline assignment: CDR1 MDHEN and CDR2 SYDVKM. This CDR3 region has 14 residues. The V end was cut by 2 bases, the J end by 6 bases, with 14 bases between. CDR3 in DNA: TGTGCCAGCAGTTTAGGGTCCAGAGCGGGCGAGCAGTACTTC. This sequence encodes CASSLGSRAGEQYF.

Details on this clone: The sample carries other DNA sequences with the same CDR3. DNA of the CDR3: TGTGCCAGCAGTTACGGGGGAGTGAACACTGAAGCTTTCTTT. It translates to CASSYGGVNTEAFF. This chain joins TRBV6-5 and TRBJ1-1, with D possibly being TRBD1 (5 bases). There are 14 residues in the CDR3. Trimming removed 2 bases from V and 0 bases from J, with 7 bases in between. Per germline, CDR1 MNHEY and CDR2 SVGAGI.

The chain has TRBV29-1 and TRBJ2-7; 7 nucleotides match TRBD1. This CDR3 has 14 amino acids. The ends lost 4 bases at V and 2 bases at J; junction bases unmatched: 8. CDR1 and CDR2 (germline): SQVTM, ANQGSEA. Here the CDR3 DNA reads TGCAGCGTTGGCCGACAGGGTCGAACCTACGAGCAGTACTTC. As protein: CSVGRQGRTYEQYF.